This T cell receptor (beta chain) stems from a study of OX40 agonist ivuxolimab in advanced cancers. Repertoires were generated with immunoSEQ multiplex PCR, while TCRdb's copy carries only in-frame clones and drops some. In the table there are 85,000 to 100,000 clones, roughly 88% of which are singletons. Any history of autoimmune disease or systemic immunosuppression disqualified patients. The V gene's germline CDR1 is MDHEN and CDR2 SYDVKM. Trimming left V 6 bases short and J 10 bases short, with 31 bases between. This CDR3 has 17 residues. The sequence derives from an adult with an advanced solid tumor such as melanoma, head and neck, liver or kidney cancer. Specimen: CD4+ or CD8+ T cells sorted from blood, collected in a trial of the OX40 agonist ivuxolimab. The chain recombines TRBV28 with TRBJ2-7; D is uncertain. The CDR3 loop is CASSTNSDHLLLRAQYF. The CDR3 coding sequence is TGTGCCAGCAGCACCAACAGCGACCACCTACTCCTACGAGCTCAGTACTTC.